The subject of this entry is one TCR beta chain. As yet, its antigen is unknown. V shed 6 bases, J shed 2 bases, and the junction held 3 bases outside the gene matches. Germline V gene lookup returns CDR1 MNHEY and CDR2 SVGAGI. The CDR3 extends over 14 amino acids. Sequencing used immunoSEQ version 4 in survey mode. TCRdb's copy holds only in-frame clones and misses some; the assay was immunoSEQ multiplex PCR. There are roughly 34,000 clones in the sample; roughly four fifths occur only once, and about 0.86% lies in the top ten. This sample is drawn from a study of persistence of HIV-infected CD4 T cells. Lysates of CMV-infected fibroblasts at roughly 10 ug/mL stimulated these cells. Sorted nonresponding memory CD4+ T cells were CD40L-negative, CD69-negative, CD45RO-high. Donors had CD4+ T cell counts above 400 cells/uL and were CMV-seropositive.

This clonotype was sampled from an adult man with HIV who was CMV-seropositive. V and J are TRBV6-5 and TRBJ1-5; 8 bases align to TRBD1. Sequencing was performed on CD4+ T cells sorted from PBMCs after roughly 18-hour stimulation, taken from a patient who received antiretroviral therapy. Here the CDR3 DNA reads TGTGCCAGCAGAGGGACAGGAGGCAATCAGCCCCAGCATTTT. Encoded protein: CASRGTGGNQPQHF.